One and the same sample provided the 28 T cell receptor beta chains below, sequenced in a study of blood T cell repertoires in COVID-19. Sequencing was performed with immunoSEQ multiplex PCR; in TCRdb, only in-frame clones are kept and a portion is missing. This sample has just over 200,000 clones, with around 80% found just once. The sequenced sample consisted of peripheral blood. The receptor set was obtained from a woman aged 70 to 79 with acute or convalescent COVID-19.

This clone was observed once. The chain uses TRBV19 and TRBJ1-3, with a tentative D call TRBD1 (5 bases). V was trimmed by 5 bases and J by 4 bases, leaving 15 bases between them. CDR1 and CDR2 from the germline V gene are LNHDA and SQIVND (reference sequence). There are 15 residues in the CDR3. The CDR3 here is CASSSTGTPGNTIYF. The CDR3 DNA follows: TGTGCCAGTAGTTCAACAGGTACGCCCGGAAACACCATATATTTT.

The genes are TRBV5-8 and TRBJ2-2; no firm D call. The germline CDR1 and CDR2 sequences are SGHTS and YDEGEE. The V end lost 1 base, the J end lost 6 bases, and 7 bases lay between the germline ends. The CDR3 totals 13 residues. This CDR3 is CASSLLAAGELFF. The CDR3, as DNA: TGTGCCAGCAGCTTGTTGGCTGCCGGGGAGCTGTTTTTT.

J is TRBJ2-7 and V is TRBV3-1 (or the pseudogene TRBV3-2); no definite D call. Trimming stripped 2 bases from V and 0 bases from J, with 5 bases between. The CDR3 consists of 13 residues. Germline assignment: CDR1 LGHDT and CDR2 YNNKEL (reference sequence). DNA for the CDR3: TGTGCCAGCAGCCAACTAGGCTCCTACGAGCAGTACTTC. Protein: CASSQLGSYEQYF.

This rearrangement joins TRBV5-6 to TRBJ2-7, with TRBD1 matching over 7 bases. Germline V gives CDR1 SGHDT, CDR2 YYEEEE. The CDR3 is 12 residues long. J gave up 7 bases and V 3 bases, and 4 bases lay outside the gene matches. CDR3 DNA sequence: TGTGCCAGCAGCTCGACAGGGCGGGAGCAGTACTTC. Protein: CASSSTGREQYF.

For the CDR3, the DNA is TGTGCCAGCACCCAGGGGGGTCAAAATGAAAAACTGTTTTTT. As protein: CASTQGGQNEKLFF. The V gene is TRBV28, the J gene TRBJ1-4, with 7 bases aligning to TRBD1. The trim removed 7 bases at V and 5 bases at J, leaving 7 bases unmatched. CDR1 and CDR2 from the germline V gene are MDHEN and SYDVKM. The CDR3 loop spans 14 amino acids.

The V call is TRBV4-1, the J call TRBJ2-3, with 11 nucleotides matching TRBD2. Trimming took 0 bases from V and 0 from J; bases not matched to a gene: 5. This CDR3 comprises 18 residues. From germline, CDR1 is MGHRA and CDR2 YSYEKL. The DNA for the CDR3 is TGCGCCAGCAGCCAAGAAGTGACTAGCGGGACTAGCACAGATACGCAGTATTTT. Amino acids: CASSQEVTSGTSTDTQYF.

The V gene is TRBV20-1, the J gene TRBJ2-1; 8 nucleotides align to TRBD2. The V gene end was trimmed by 4 bases and the J gene end by 12 bases; junction bases not matched to a gene: 5. This CDR3 contains 11 residues. Germline V CDR1 and CDR2: DFQATT, SNEGSKA (reference sequence). This CDR3 reads CSAKAGVRQFF. Here the CDR3 DNA reads TGCAGTGCTAAAGCGGGAGTAAGGCAGTTCTTC.

This chain uses TRBV9 with TRBJ2-1; 7 bases line up with TRBD2. CDR3 length: 14 residues. From germline, CDR1 is SGDLS and CDR2 YYNGEE. V lost 0 bases and J lost 7; bases outside the gene matches: 4. CDR3 in amino acids: CASSVGGSENEQFF. The CDR3 coding sequence is TGTGCCAGCAGCGTAGGCGGGAGCGAGAATGAGCAGTTCTTC.

This chain joins TRBV18 and TRBJ1-5, with no clear D. This CDR3 spans 13 amino acids. Germline CDR1 reads KGHSH; CDR2 reads LQKENI. Trimming shortened V by 5 bases and J by 0 bases, and 5 bases separated the two germline ends. In DNA, the CDR3 is TGTGCCAGCTCAGACAATAGCAATCAGCCCCAGCATTTT. Encoded protein: CASSDNSNQPQHF.

The chain links TRBV28 to TRBJ1-4; TRBD1 matches 7 bases. The trim removed 4 bases at V and 7 bases at J, leaving 9 bases unmatched. The germline V gene has CDR1 MDHEN and CDR2 SYDVKM. The CDR3 contains 15 residues. In DNA, the CDR3 is TGTGCCAGCAGTTCACTGACAGGGACTTCTGAAAAACTGTTTTTT. It codes for CASSSLTGTSEKLFF.

V usage is TRBV5-4 and J usage is TRBJ1-2; possible D gene TRBD1, 6 bases. V lost 0 bases and J 2 bases, leaving 11 bases between the germline ends. Germline values: CDR1 SGHNT, CDR2 YYREEE (reference sequence). The CDR3 is made up of 15 amino acids. The CDR3 sequence is CASSLVGGANYGYTF. In DNA form, the CDR3 reads TGTGCCAGCAGCTTGGTAGGGGGGGCAAACTATGGCTACACCTTC.

With respect to this clone: The same CDR3 also results from other DNA sequences found in this sample. V gene TRBV7-9 combines with J gene TRBJ2-7; no firm D call. V lost 2 bases, J lost 4 bases, and 6 bases lay in between. The length of the CDR3 is 12 residues. Germline CDR1 and CDR2: SEHNR and FQNEAQ (reference sequence). The CDR3 protein is CASSLRGYEQYF. DNA of the CDR3: TGTGCCAGCAGCTTAAGAGGTTACGAGCAGTACTTC.

In this sample, this clone turned up once. This chain joins TRBV27 and TRBJ2-7, with a tentative D call TRBD2 (6 bases). This CDR3 has 14 residues. The V end lost 0 bases, the J end lost 5 bases, and 11 bases lay between the germline ends. Germline CDR1 MNHEY, CDR2 SMNVEV (reference sequence). CDR3 DNA: TGTGCCAGCAGTTTATCTGGGGGAGGCCACGAGCAGTACTTC. Translating it yields CASSLSGGGHEQYF.

The CDR3 nucleotides read TGCGCCAGCAGCCAAGATCCCCCGCAAGGGACTAGCGGGAGGGCCGGCGAGCAGTACTTC. Translating gives CASSQDPPQGTSGRAGEQYF. The V and J genes are TRBV4-1 and TRBJ2-7; 16 positions match TRBD2. Germline-derived CDR1 and CDR2 are MGHRA and YSYEKL. This CDR3 contains 20 residues. After removal of 0 bases from V and 6 bases from J, the junction contained 14 bases not matched to a gene.

The CDR3 loop reads CASSLSRANEQYF. The CDR3 DNA sequence: TGTGCCAGCAGTTTATCCAGGGCCAACGAGCAGTACTTC. The V and J genes are TRBV27 and TRBJ2-7; D is possibly TRBD1 (5 bases). CDR3 length equals 13 residues. V was trimmed by 0 bases and J by 5 bases, leaving 8 bases between them. Germline lookup yields CDR1 MNHEY and CDR2 SMNVEV (reference sequence).

The chain combines TRBV18 with TRBJ2-1; a weak D match, TRBD1 (6 bases). The CDR3 is 16 amino acids. Per germline, CDR1 KGHSH and CDR2 LQKENI. V dropped 3 bases and J dropped 10 bases, with 22 bases sitting between them. The CDR3 coding sequence is TGTGCCAGCTCACCCGATCAGGGGAGCTTGTCAGGGGAGCAGTTCTTC. This codes for CASSPDQGSLSGEQFF.

This chain connects TRBV28 to TRBJ1-6; D is ambiguous. V lost 11 bases, J lost 1 base, and 12 bases lay in between. Germline loops: CDR1 MDHEN, CDR2 SYDVKM. This CDR3 has 14 residues. CDR3 DNA sequence: TGTGCCTCAACCCCGGGGTCCTATAATTCACCCCTCCACTTT. Its translation is CASTPGSYNSPLHF.

The chain is built from TRBV13 and TRBJ2-1, with 7 nucleotides matching TRBD2. CDR3 length equals 17 residues. After removal of 2 bases from V and 1 base from J, the junction contained 8 bases not matched to a gene. Germline lookup yields CDR1 PRHDT and CDR2 FYEKMQ (reference sequence). CDR3 in amino acids: CASSLRASGKSYNEQFF. The CDR3 DNA reads TGTGCCAGCAGCTTACGAGCAAGCGGGAAGTCCTACAATGAGCAGTTCTTC.

CDR3 protein: CASFNSGRAFGAGELFF. CDR3 bases: TGTGCCAGCTTTAATAGCGGGAGGGCCTTCGGTGCCGGGGAGCTGTTTTTT. The chain has TRBV7-9 and TRBJ2-2, with 11 nucleotides matching TRBD2. This CDR3 is 17 amino acids long. The V segment lost 8 bases and the J segment 6 bases; nucleotides outside the gene matches: 14. The germline CDR1 and CDR2 sequences are SEHNR and FQNEAQ (reference sequence).

This rearrangement joins TRBV2 to TRBJ2-5; perhaps TRBD2 as D (6 bases). CDR1 and CDR2 (germline): SNHLY, FYNNEI. The CDR3 length is 14 residues. Trimming removed 6 bases at V and 4 bases at J, with 15 bases between. The CDR3 nucleotides read TGTGCCAGCAGGATGACGAGGGGAGGAGAGACCCAGTACTTC. It encodes CASRMTRGGETQYF.

The gene calls are TRBV24-1 and TRBJ2-3, with D maybe TRBD2 (6 bases). The germline V gene encodes CDR1 KGHDR and CDR2 SFDVKD. The CDR3 runs to 16 residues. The V end was cut by 4 bases, the J end by 0 bases, with 13 bases between. This chain's CDR3 is CATSERYSGSTDTQYF. The CDR3 DNA reads as TGTGCCACCAGTGAGCGATATAGCGGAAGCACAGATACGCAGTATTTT.

The rearrangement links TRBV5-6 to TRBJ2-7, with 12 positions matching TRBD1. The germline V gene encodes CDR1 SGHDT and CDR2 YYEEEE. This CDR3 spans 17 amino acids. After removal of 4 bases from V and 3 bases from J, the junction contained 11 bases not matched to a gene. The CDR3 bases are TGTGCCAGCAGCAAGGGGGCGGGACAGGGGGCCTTCTACGAGCAGTACTTC. It translates to CASSKGAGQGAFYEQYF.

The chain couples TRBV6-5 to TRBJ2-3; 7 positions agree with TRBD1. The germline V gene encodes CDR1 MNHEY and CDR2 SVGAGI. The CDR3 loop spans 15 amino acids. Germline trimming cut 6 bases from V and 2 bases from J; bases unmatched to any gene: 8. Here the CDR3 reads CASRPGQQNTDTQYF. The DNA for the CDR3 is TGTGCCAGCAGGCCGGGACAGCAAAACACAGATACGCAGTATTTT.

The chain has TRBV5-6 and TRBJ2-2, with TRBD1 matching 8 bases. Germline V CDR1 and CDR2: SGHDT, YYEEEE. The junction had 5 bases not matched to a gene; V was cut back by 2 bases and J by 5 bases. There are 15 residues in the CDR3. CDR3 loop: CASSFGQGVTGELFF. CDR3 bases: TGTGCCAGCAGCTTTGGACAGGGCGTGACCGGGGAGCTGTTTTTT.

V and J are TRBV5-4 and TRBJ2-5, with a possible D match to TRBD2 (5 bases). The germline CDR1 and CDR2 sequences are SGHNT and YYREEE (reference sequence). This CDR3 has 16 residues. Trimming left V 4 bases short and J 4 bases short, with 20 bases between. CDR3 bases: TGTGCCAGCAGCCCTGGCGGACTCCTCGAGGGAGAGACCCAGTACTTC. As protein: CASSPGGLLEGETQYF.

The rearrangement uses TRBV6-4 and TRBJ1-1; 11 bases match TRBD1. This CDR3 has 15 residues. Germline V gene sequence: CDR1 MRHNA, CDR2 SNTAGT. V trimming: 2 bases; J trimming: 5 bases; junction bases outside the gene matches: 4. CDR3 loop: CASSDQGQGGTEAFF. The CDR3 nucleotides read TGTGCCAGCAGTGACCAGGGACAGGGGGGGACTGAAGCTTTCTTT.

The gene calls are TRBV18 and TRBJ2-1; 10 positions match TRBD2. This CDR3 is built from 15 residues. V shed 3 bases and J 9 bases; nucleotides not matched to a gene: 8. Germline CDR1 KGHSH, CDR2 LQKENI. The CDR3 protein is CASSPLAGENTEQFF. Written as DNA, the CDR3 is TGTGCCAGCTCACCCCTAGCGGGAGAAAACACTGAGCAGTTCTTC.

V and J are TRBV3-1 (or the pseudogene TRBV3-2) and TRBJ1-1; possible D gene TRBD1, 5 bases. Trimming cost V 7 bases and J 2 bases, with 17 bases left between them. CDR1 and CDR2 from the germline V gene are LGHDT and YNNKEL (reference sequence). The CDR3 extends over 15 amino acids. CDR3 DNA: TGTGCCAGCAAAGGGGCAGGCGGTGTCAACACTGAAGCTTTCTTT. Amino acids: CASKGAGGVNTEAFF.